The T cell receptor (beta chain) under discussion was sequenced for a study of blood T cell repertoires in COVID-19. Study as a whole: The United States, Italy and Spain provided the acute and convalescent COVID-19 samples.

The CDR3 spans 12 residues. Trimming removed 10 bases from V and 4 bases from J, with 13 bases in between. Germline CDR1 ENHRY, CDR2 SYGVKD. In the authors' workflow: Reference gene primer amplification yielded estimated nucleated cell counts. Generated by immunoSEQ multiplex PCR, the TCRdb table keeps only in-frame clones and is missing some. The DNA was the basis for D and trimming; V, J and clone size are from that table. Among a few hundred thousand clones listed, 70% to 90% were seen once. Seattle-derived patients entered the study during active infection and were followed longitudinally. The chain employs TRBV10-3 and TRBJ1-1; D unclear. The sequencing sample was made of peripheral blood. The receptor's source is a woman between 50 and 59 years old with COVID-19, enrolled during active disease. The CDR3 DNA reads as TGTGCCACCTTAGAGGGTAGCACTGAAGCTTTCTTT. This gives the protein CATLEGSTEAFF.